Shown below are 26 T cell receptor beta chains from a single sample sequenced in a study of blood T cells in healthy people across ages. Primers used in a second PCR of about 6 to 11 cycles were a sample-barcoded 5' primer and a J-beta primer mix. TCRdb reprocessed the 5' RACE reads via MiXCR and lists one record per CDR3 protein. The data show about 580,000 distinct CDR3 sequences, around half seen once. Sequenced input: blood. The receptors stem from a man aged 80 or over in good health.

The chain is built from TRBV6-2 or TRBV6-3 and TRBJ2-5; the D gene is possibly TRBD1 (6 bases). V dropped 9 bases and J dropped 5 bases, with 19 bases sitting between them. The CDR3 totals 14 residues. Germline loops: CDR1 MNHEY, CDR2 SVGEGT. The CDR3 DNA is TGTGCCAGTAGATACAGGGTCCGCGGGGAGACCCAGTACTTC. The encoded protein is CASRYRVRGETQYF.

This clonotype was seen a few times. The genes are TRBV29-1 and TRBJ2-1; D may match TRBD1 or TRBD2 (6 bases each). Germline CDR1 is SQVTM and CDR2 is ANQGSEA. The germline V and J ends were trimmed by 8 bases and 8 bases, with 19 bases remaining between them. CDR3 length: 13 residues. CDR3 sequence: CSLSEGGGDEQFF. The CDR3 DNA sequence: TGCAGCCTCAGTGAGGGGGGTGGGGATGAGCAGTTCTTC.

The chain has TRBV9 and TRBJ2-3, with D possibly being TRBD2 (5 bases). This CDR3 comprises 16 residues. In germline, CDR1 is SGDLS, CDR2 YYNGEE. Trimming stripped 4 bases from V and 1 base from J, with 16 bases between. This chain's CDR3 is CASSPCVGARTDTQYF. In DNA, the CDR3 is TGTGCCAGCAGCCCCTGTGTGGGAGCCCGCACAGATACGCAGTATTTT.

The V gene is TRBV20-1, the J gene TRBJ2-1, with D unresolved. CDR3 length: 11 residues. Germline assignment: CDR1 DFQATT and CDR2 SNEGSKA (reference sequence). Trimming removed 3 bases at V and 7 bases at J, with 7 bases between. CDR3: CSASPRNEQFF. CDR3 DNA: TGCAGTGCTAGCCCAAGGAATGAGCAGTTCTTC.

This sequence joins TRBV14 and TRBJ2-1, with 13 bases aligning to TRBD2. This CDR3 spans 14 amino acids. Losses at the gene ends were 4 bases for V and 15 bases for J; bases not matched to a gene: 9. From germline, CDR1 is SGHDN and CDR2 FVKESK. CDR3: CASSLETSGRHRFF. As DNA, the CDR3 is TGTGCCAGCAGCCTCGAGACTAGCGGGAGGCATCGGTTCTTC.

The rearrangement uses TRBV11-2 and TRBJ1-5; D not certain. The CDR3 is 14 amino acids. Germline V lookup: CDR1 SGHAT, CDR2 FQNNGV. Trimming stripped 3 bases from V and 10 bases from J, with 16 bases between. Here the CDR3 DNA reads TGTGCCAGCAGCTTGGCCCTCGCGCGAGCACCCCAGCATTTT. It translates to CASSLALARAPQHF.

In this sample, this clonotype turned up a few times. The chain links TRBV12-3 or TRBV12-4 to TRBJ1-2, with a tentative D call TRBD1 (5 bases). This CDR3 is 14 amino acids long. Trimming pared 7 bases from V and 1 base from J, leaving 13 bases between. CDR3 protein: CASNTGLLNYGYTF. The CDR3 DNA reads as TGTGCCAGCAACACGGGACTACTTAACTATGGCTACACCTTC.

The CDR3 DNA sequence: TGTGCCAGCAGCGAGACCCAGTACTTC. Its translation: CASSETQYF. The chain couples TRBV21-1 to TRBJ2-5. TRBV21-1 constitutes a pseudogene. This CDR3 is 9 amino acids long.

This clonotype was counted ten times or more. The chain carries TRBV28 and TRBJ1-2; D gene uncertain. The V and J ends lost 9 bases and 5 bases respectively, with 13 bases between them. This CDR3 has 12 amino acids. CDR1 and CDR2 (germline): MDHEN, SYDVKM. CDR3 protein: CASTGSGYGYTF. CDR3 in DNA: TGTGCCAGTACCGGGAGTGGGTATGGCTACACCTTC.

This clonotype was observed at least ten times. The chain couples TRBV10-3 to TRBJ2-7, with unresolved D. V was trimmed by 7 bases and J by 7 bases, leaving 11 bases between them. The CDR3 covers 11 residues. The germline gives CDR1 ENHRY, CDR2 SYGVKD. CDR3 in DNA: TGTGCCATCACAGACTCCTGGGAGCAGTACTTC. Its translation is CAITDSWEQYF.

The DNA for the CDR3 is TGTGCCAGCTCCATGACAGGGGGCACTGAAGCTTTCTTT. As protein: CASSMTGGTEAFF. The rearrangement uses TRBV7-2 and TRBJ1-1; TRBD1 aligns across 9 bases. Trimming cost V 8 bases and J 4 bases; bases outside gene matches: 5. Per germline, CDR1 SGHTA and CDR2 FQGNSA. CDR3 length: 13 residues.

V gene TRBV7-2 combines with J gene TRBJ2-3; TRBD2 aligns across 10 bases. This CDR3 has 15 amino acids. V lost 8 bases, J lost 0 bases, and 5 bases stayed unmatched. Germline CDR1 is SGHTA and CDR2 is FQGNSA. The CDR3, as DNA: TGTGCCAGCGGAAGACTAGCGGGTAGCACAGATACGCAGTATTTT. Encoded protein: CASGRLAGSTDTQYF. The full variable domain, in which reference TRBV7-2 and TRBJ2-3 provide the parts outside the CDR3, is GAGVSQSPSNKVTEKGKDVELRCDPISGHTALYWYRQSLGQGLEFLIYFQGNSAPDKSGLPSDRFSAERTGGSVSTLTIQRTQQEDSAVYLCASGRLAGSTDTQYFGPGTRLTVL.

This clonotype came up a few times. The gene calls are TRBV4-2 and TRBJ2-1; D unresolved. Germline loops: CDR1 LGHNA, CDR2 YNFKEQ. The ends were cut back, 3 bases at V and 8 bases at J, with 17 bases in the middle. The CDR3 length is 15 residues. This CDR3 is CASSHRPIPSDEQFF. CDR3 DNA: TGTGCCAGCAGCCACCGACCCATCCCCAGCGATGAGCAGTTCTTC.

This clonotype was seen only a few times. The V and J genes are TRBV7-2 and TRBJ1-2; 7 bases map to TRBD1. This CDR3 comprises 15 residues. The ends lost 0 bases at V and 6 bases at J; junction bases unmatched: 7. From germline, CDR1 is SGHTA and CDR2 FQGNSA. The CDR3 bases are TGTGCCAGCAGCTTAGCGAGCGGCAGGGGGAATGGCTACACCTTC. It is translated as CASSLASGRGNGYTF. Full variable domain (rest looked up from reference TRBV7-2 and TRBJ1-2): GAGVSQSPSNKVTEKGKDVELRCDPISGHTALYWYRQSLGQGLEFLIYFQGNSAPDKSGLPSDRFSAERTGGSVSTLTIQRTQQEDSAVYLCASSLASGRGNGYTFGSGTRLTVV.

This clonotype was seen only a few times. V and J are TRBV3-1 and TRBJ1-5, with D perhaps matching TRBD1 (5 bases). The CDR3 has 13 residues. The germline CDR1 and CDR2 sequences are LGHDT and YNNKEL (reference sequence). Trimming stripped 5 bases from V and 6 bases from J, with 11 bases between. The CDR3 DNA reads TGTGCCAGCAGCAAGGACATGGGTCAGCCCCAGCATTTT. Translated: CASSKDMGQPQHF. The whole variable domain, filled in from reference TRBV3-1 and TRBJ1-5, reads DTAVSQTPKYLVTQMGNDKSIKCEQNLGHDTMYWYKQDSKKFLKIMFSYNNKELIINETVPNRFSPKSPDKAHLNLHINSLELGDSAVYFCASSKDMGQPQHFGDGTRLSIL.

This chain joins TRBV7-2 and TRBJ1-1, with 11 positions matching TRBD1. In germline, CDR1 is SGHTA, CDR2 FQGNSA. The CDR3 has 17 residues. Losses at the gene ends were 1 base for V and 5 bases for J; bases not matched to a gene: 9. The CDR3 sequence: CASSLVGTGGVRTEAFF. The CDR3, as DNA: TGTGCCAGCAGCTTAGTCGGGACAGGGGGAGTGAGGACTGAAGCTTTCTTT.

The genes are TRBV6-2 or TRBV6-3 and TRBJ2-7; 7 bases align to TRBD1. Germline values: CDR1 MNHEY, CDR2 SVGEGT. J lost 5 bases, V lost 6 bases, and 7 bases had no gene match. The CDR3 has 13 amino acids. The chain's CDR3 is CASRRQGGDEQYF. CDR3 bases: TGTGCCAGCAGAAGACAGGGTGGCGACGAGCAGTACTTC.

The chain combines TRBV18 with TRBJ1-2, with D perhaps TRBD1 (5 bases). With 4 bases removed from V and 5 bases from J, the gap between germline ends came to 14 bases. The CDR3 has 14 amino acids. Germline-derived CDR1 and CDR2 are KGHSH and LQKENI. CDR3 residues: CASSLRGMDYGYTF. The CDR3 DNA follows: TGTGCCAGCTCACTGCGGGGGATGGATTATGGCTACACCTTC.

Only a few counts were recorded for this clonotype. The chain couples TRBV29-1 to TRBJ2-4; TRBD1 might be the D (5 bases). V dropped 4 bases and J dropped 13 bases, with 17 bases sitting between them. Per germline, CDR1 SQVTM and CDR2 ANQGSEA. The CDR3 contains 12 residues. The CDR3 protein is CSVVPQGGEQYF. The CDR3 region has the DNA TGCAGCGTTGTTCCCCAGGGCGGTGAGCAGTACTTC. Supplemented by reference TRBV29-1 and TRBJ2-4, the full variable domain reads SAVISQKPSRDICQRGTSLTIQCQVDSQVTMMFWYRQQPGQSLTLIATANQGSEATYESGFVIDKFPISRPNLTFSTLTVSNMSPEDSSIYLCSVVPQGGEQYFGAGTRLSVL.

The V gene is TRBV4-3, the J gene TRBJ2-7, with TRBD1 identical over 8 bases. The CDR3 runs 15 residues. With 2 bases clipped from V and 5 bases from J, the junction kept 8 bases outside the gene matches. The germline V gene has CDR1 LGHNA and CDR2 YSLEER. CDR3 residues: CASSQQQGVSDEQYF. For the CDR3, the DNA is TGCGCCAGCAGCCAACAACAGGGGGTGTCGGACGAGCAGTACTTC.

This chain links TRBV5-1 with TRBJ2-7, with D possibly TRBD2 on 5 matching bases. Germline loops: CDR1 SGHRS, CDR2 YFSETQ. The CDR3 is made up of 15 amino acids. V lost 0 bases, J lost 1 base, and 11 bases lay in between. The CDR3 DNA reads TGCGCCAGCAGCTTGGATTCAGGCGGGTCCTACGAGCAGTACTTC. Protein product: CASSLDSGGSYEQYF. Based on the CDR3 plus reference TRBV5-1 and TRBJ2-7, the full variable domain is KAGVTQTPRYLIKTRGQQVTLSCSPISGHRSVSWYQQTPGQGLQFLFEYFSETQRNKGNFPGRFSGRQFSNSRSEMNVSTLELGDSALYLCASSLDSGGSYEQYFGPGTRLTVT.

CDR3 DNA: TGTGCCAGCAGTTTAAAGTCAATACAAGAGACCCAGTACTTC. It specifies CASSLKSIQETQYF. The chain couples TRBV12-3 or TRBV12-4 to TRBJ2-7; no firm D call. The DNA matches TRBJ2-5 better at its end, which makes the J call doubtful. The CDR3 contains 14 residues.

This clonotype has only a few counts. The chain recombines TRBV20-1 with TRBJ2-1, with D uncertain. Germline loops: CDR1 DFQATT, CDR2 SNEGSKA (reference sequence). V gave up 0 bases and J gave up 6 bases, with 15 bases separating them. The CDR3 length is 15 residues. CDR3: CSARDRRGNLNEQFF. Written as DNA, the CDR3 is TGCAGTGCTAGAGATCGTCGTGGGAATCTCAATGAGCAGTTCTTC.

The V and J genes are TRBV6-2 or TRBV6-3 and TRBJ2-5; 10 bases are shared with TRBD2. Germline V gene lookup returns CDR1 MNHEY and CDR2 SVGEGT. The CDR3 consists of 18 residues. Trimming removed 2 bases from V and 1 base from J; junction bases left unmatched: 10. The CDR3 spells CASSYKASGSTVQETQYF. The CDR3 DNA sequence: TGTGCCAGCAGTTACAAGGCTAGCGGGAGCACTGTCCAAGAGACCCAGTACTTC.

The CDR3 region has the DNA TGTGCCAGCGCGGGGAGGGGAAGGACAGATACGCAGTATTTT. Translating gives CASAGRGRTDTQYF. J is TRBJ2-3 and V is TRBV9; 7 bases agree with TRBD2. The germline V gene encodes CDR1 SGDLS and CDR2 YYNGEE. V lost 7 bases and J lost 3; bases outside the gene matches: 8. The CDR3 consists of 14 residues.

This clonotype came up a few times. This chain uses TRBV6-6 with TRBJ2-3; either TRBD1 or TRBD2 may supply D (5 bases each). The CDR3 runs to 15 residues. Germline V gives CDR1 MNHNY, CDR2 SVGAGI (reference sequence). V was pared by 4 bases and J by 2 bases, with 13 bases between. The CDR3 sequence: CASSWSGRTTDTQYF. As DNA, the CDR3 is TGTGCCAGCAGTTGGTCGGGACGAACCACAGATACGCAGTATTTT.